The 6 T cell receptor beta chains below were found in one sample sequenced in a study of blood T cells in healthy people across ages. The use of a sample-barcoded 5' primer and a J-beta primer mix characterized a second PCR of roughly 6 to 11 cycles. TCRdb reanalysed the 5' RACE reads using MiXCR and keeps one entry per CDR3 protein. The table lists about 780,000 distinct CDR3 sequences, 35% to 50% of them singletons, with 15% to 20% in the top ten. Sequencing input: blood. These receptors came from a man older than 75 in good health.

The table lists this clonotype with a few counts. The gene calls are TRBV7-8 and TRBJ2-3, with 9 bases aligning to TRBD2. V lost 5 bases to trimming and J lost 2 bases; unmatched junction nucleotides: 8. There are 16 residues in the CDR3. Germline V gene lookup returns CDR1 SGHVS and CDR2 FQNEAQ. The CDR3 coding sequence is TGTGCCAGCAGCCCTCCGGGACTAGCATACACAGATACGCAGTATTTT. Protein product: CASSPPGLAYTDTQYF. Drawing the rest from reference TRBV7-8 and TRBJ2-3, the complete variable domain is GAGVSQSPRYKVAKRGQDVALRCDPISGHVSLFWYQQALGQGPEFLTYFQNEAQLDKSGLPSDRFFAERPEGSVSTLKIQRTQQEDSAVYLCASSPPGLAYTDTQYFGPGTRLTVL.

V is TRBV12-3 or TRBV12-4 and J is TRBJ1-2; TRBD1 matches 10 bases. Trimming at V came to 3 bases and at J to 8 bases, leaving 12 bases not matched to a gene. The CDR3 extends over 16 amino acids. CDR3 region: CASSLVGTGVSWGYTF. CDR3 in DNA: TGTGCCAGCAGTTTGGTCGGGACAGGGGTTAGTTGGGGCTACACCTTC.

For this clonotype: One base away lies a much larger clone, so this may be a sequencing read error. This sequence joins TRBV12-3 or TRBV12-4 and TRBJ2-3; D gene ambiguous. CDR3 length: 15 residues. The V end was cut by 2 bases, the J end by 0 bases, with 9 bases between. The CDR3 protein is CASSLRRPSTDTQYF. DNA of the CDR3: TGTGCCAGCAGTTTAAGACGCCCTAGCACAGATACGCAGTATTTT.

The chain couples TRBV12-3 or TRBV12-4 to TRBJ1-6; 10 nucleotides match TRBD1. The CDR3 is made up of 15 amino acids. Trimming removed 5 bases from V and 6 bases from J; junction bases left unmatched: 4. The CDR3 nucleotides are TGTGCCAGCAGTCTAAGGACAGGGGGTAATTCACCCCTCCACTTT. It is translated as CASSLRTGGNSPLHF.

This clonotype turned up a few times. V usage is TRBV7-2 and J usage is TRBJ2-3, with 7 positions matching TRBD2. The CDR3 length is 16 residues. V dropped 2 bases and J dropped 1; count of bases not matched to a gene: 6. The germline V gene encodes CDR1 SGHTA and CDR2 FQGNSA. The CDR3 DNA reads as TGTGCCAGCAGCTTAAGGCGGGAGTGGGGCACAGATACGCAGTATTTT. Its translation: CASSLRREWGTDTQYF.

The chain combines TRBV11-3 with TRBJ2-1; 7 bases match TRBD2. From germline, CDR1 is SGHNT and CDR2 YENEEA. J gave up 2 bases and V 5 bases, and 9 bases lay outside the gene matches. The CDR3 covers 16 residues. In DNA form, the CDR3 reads TGTGCCAGCAGCAACGAGAGGCTAGCGGCCTACAATGAGCAGTTCTTC. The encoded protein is CASSNERLAAYNEQFF. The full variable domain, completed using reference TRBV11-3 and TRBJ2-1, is EAGVVQSPRYKIIEKKQPVAFWCNPISGHNTLYWYLQNLGQGPELLIRYENEEAVDDSQLPKDRFSAERLKGVDSTLKIQPAELGDSAVYLCASSNERLAAYNEQFFGPGTRLTVL.